This T cell receptor (beta chain) stems from a study of OX40 agonist ivuxolimab in advanced cancers. In terms of the full investigation: Ivuxolimab was a fully human IgG2 agonistic monoclonal antibody targeting the costimulatory receptor OX40 (CD134). Intravenous ivuxolimab was administered to patients every 2 weeks at six dose levels: 0.01, 0.1, 0.3, 1.5, 3 and 10 mg/kg. Among the roughly 52 dose-escalation patients, about 20 had hepatocellular carcinoma, around 15 melanoma, 9 renal cell carcinoma and 9 head and neck cancer. The dose-escalation cohort was about 83% male with a mean age of approximately 60 years, ranging from roughly 20 to 80. Patients were allowed to have had prior anti-PD-1, anti-PD-L1 or anti-CTLA-4 therapy, and around 37% of the dose-escalation patients had previously received checkpoint inhibitors. Partial responses were achieved by three dose-escalation patients, of whom one had hepatocellular carcinoma and two had cutaneous melanoma. Peripheral TCRbeta sequencing was intended to test whether TCR sequence diversity was altered and clonal T-cell expansion was caused by ivuxolimab. The monotherapy dose-escalation portion (N ≈ 55 patients) of the phase I ivuxolimab trial is reported in the paper. What the work shows at the level of the full study, not this receptor alone: Low levels of normalized T-cell clonal expansion were also seen in some nonresponding patients. In the 0.1-3.0 mg/kg groups, partial responders were among the patients with the lowest normalized peripheral clonal expansion, particularly in CD8+ T cells. The antigen specificity of the clonally expanded peripheral T cells was not determined. After ivuxolimab, more expanded clones were found on average in CD8+ T cells than in CD4+ T cells. At doses of 0.1 to 3.0 mg/kg, clonal expansion of both CD4+ and CD8+ blood T cells was observed from baseline to week 6.

CDR3 length: 14 amino acids, cysteine to phenylalanine. The DNA shown is the 42-base CDR3, in frame from base 1. CDR1 SGHTA and CDR2 FQGNSA were looked up in the germline V gene. For this chain, trimming is 5 bases at the V end and 6 bases at the J end, and the number of junction bases without a gene match is 6. The trial excluded patients who had a history of autoimmune disease or who were on systemic immunosuppression. Peripheral blood for TCR sequencing was drawn from every dose cohort at baseline, at cycle 4 day 1 and at cycle 7 day 1. Samples were obtained from an open-label, multicenter, first-in-human phase I dose-escalation trial of ivuxolimab. Adults with locally advanced or metastatic melanoma, renal cell, hepatocellular, or head and neck squamous cell carcinoma were enrolled in the trial. Before TCR sequencing, CD4+ T cells and CD8+ T cells from peripheral blood were sorted into separate populations.

To sequence the TCRbeta CDR3 region, genomic DNA was isolated from the sorted cells. TCRbeta CDR3 regions were sequenced using the immunoSEQ Assay. The table was pulled from immuneACCESS by TCRdb, which kept in-frame rearrangements only. Such tables lose some clones; where checked, under half of the loss comes from unresolved V genes, and the rest has no known cause. The sample yields approximately 20,000 clones; about four fifths were counted once. 11% of the sample goes to the ten largest clones. Notes on this clone: What antigen it recognizes has not been identified. It has no much larger one-base neighbor in the sample; base qualities were not kept.

The chain uses TRBV7-2 and TRBJ2-2, with 7 junctional bases fitting TRBD2. The source was CD4+ or CD8+ T cells sorted from blood, collected in a trial of the OX40 agonist ivuxolimab. The sequence was obtained from an adult with an advanced solid tumor such as melanoma, head and neck, liver or kidney cancer. The DNA sequence is TGTGCCAGCAGCCCCCCAGCGGGATCCGGGGAGCTGTTTTTT. Its protein reads: CASSPPAGSGELFF.